A single sample gave rise to the 21 T cell receptor beta chains below, sequenced in a study of beta chain features in type 1 diabetes. Notes on the study in general: Moderate yet significant TCRB CDR3 shortening was seen in Type 1 diabetes patients in all four CD4+ subsets.

Every bit of the isolated RNA underwent reverse transcription, so sequencing read expressed TCRB transcripts. Assay used: immunoSEQ multiplex PCR; TCRdb lists only in-frame clones, some missing. In the table there are 120,000 to 150,000 clones, approximately 13% of which are singletons. No cognate antigen is known for these TCRs. Sequenced material: central memory CD4+ T cells from blood. These receptors all stem from a man aged 18 to 30 with type 1 diabetes.

Only a few counts were recorded for this clone. The chain is built from TRBV12-2 and TRBJ2-5; TRBD2, the table's D call, lacks a check against the DNA. TRBV12-2 counts as a pseudogene. CDR3 length: 14 amino acids. The CDR3 coding sequence is TGTGCAAGTCGCTTAGTCTTATCTTTCGAGACCCAGTACTTC. Its translation: CASRLVLSFETQYF.

In DNA, the CDR3 is TGCGCCAGCAGCTTCACAGCCCGCGGGATAGAGACCCAGTACTTC. Residues: CASSFTARGIETQYF. V gene TRBV5-1 combines with J gene TRBJ2-5, with D perhaps TRBD2 (6 bases). Deletions cut 2 bases from V and 4 bases from J, with 15 bases between. The CDR3 covers 15 residues. CDR1 and CDR2 from the germline V gene are SGHRS and YFSETQ.

The genes are TRBV4-1 and TRBJ1-5; 9 bases fit TRBD1. The CDR3 loop spans 15 amino acids. The V segment lost 4 bases and the J segment 5 bases; nucleotides outside the gene matches: 6. CDR1 and CDR2 (germline): MGHRA, YSYEKL. DNA of the CDR3: TGCGCCAGCAGCCCTCAGGACAGGGGAGATCAGCCCCAGCATTTT. This translates into CASSPQDRGDQPQHF.

This clone showed up just a few times. V and J are TRBV14 and TRBJ2-3; D not certain. Trimming removed 1 base at V and 5 bases at J, with 13 bases between. The CDR3 length is 15 residues. Germline CDR1 reads SGHDN; CDR2 reads FVKESK. The CDR3 reads CASSQASPWGDTQYF. CDR3 in DNA: TGTGCCAGCAGCCAAGCGTCCCCTTGGGGAGATACGCAGTATTTT.

This clone was detected a few times. The rearrangement uses TRBV4-3 and TRBJ2-1; 7 bases map to TRBD2. Per germline, CDR1 LGHNA and CDR2 YSLEER. This CDR3 comprises 16 residues. The trim removed 0 bases at V and 12 bases at J, leaving 14 bases unmatched. The DNA of the CDR3 is TGCGCCAGCAGCCAAGATCGTGTGGCTAGCGGTTTCGTGCAGTTCTTC. It codes for CASSQDRVASGFVQFF.

This clone was seen only a few times. The chain is built from TRBV5-4 and TRBJ1-2; a weak D match, TRBD1 (5 bases). This CDR3 region has 13 residues. Germline V gene lookup returns CDR1 SGHNT and CDR2 YYREEE (reference sequence). V lost 4 bases and J lost 5, with 12 bases in between. The CDR3: CASSLVEGYGYTF. The CDR3 DNA is TGTGCCAGCAGCCTCGTCGAGGGGTATGGCTACACCTTC.

The gene calls are TRBV7-2 and TRBJ2-1; D not certain. CDR3 length equals 12 residues. The germline V and J ends were trimmed by 1 base and 6 bases, with 4 bases remaining between them. Germline CDR1 is SGHTA and CDR2 is FQGNSA. CDR3 protein: CASSLGFNEQFF. The CDR3 nucleotides read TGTGCCAGCAGCTTAGGGTTCAATGAGCAGTTCTTC.

The rearrangement joins TRBV4-1 to TRBJ2-5; tentative D call: TRBD1 (6 bases). The length of the CDR3 is 18 residues. V lost 0 bases and J 0 bases, leaving 17 bases between the germline ends. Per the germline V gene, CDR1 is MGHRA and CDR2 is YSYEKL. The CDR3 DNA is TGCGCCAGCAGCCAAGATCCACAGAGCACAGGGTACCAAGAGACCCAGTACTTC. It codes for CASSQDPQSTGYQETQYF.

The genes are TRBV4-1 and TRBJ2-7; possible D gene TRBD2, 5 bases. CDR3 length equals 14 residues. CDR1 and CDR2 from the germline V gene are MGHRA and YSYEKL. Trimming cost V 1 base and J 3 bases, with 10 bases left between them. CDR3 region: CASSQGGFLYEQYF. CDR3 nucleotide sequence: TGCGCCAGCAGCCAAGGAGGGTTCCTCTACGAGCAGTACTTC.

This clone was seen a handful of times. The rearrangement links TRBV11-2 to TRBJ2-3; 9 positions match TRBD1. This CDR3 comprises 18 residues. Germline assignment: CDR1 SGHAT and CDR2 FQNNGV. V lost 2 bases and J lost 2; bases outside the gene matches: 11. In DNA, the CDR3 is TGTGCCAGCAGCTTAAAACCCCCCGGGACAGGGAACACAGATACGCAGTATTTT. This sequence encodes CASSLKPPGTGNTDTQYF.

The genes are TRBV27 and TRBJ1-2; 9 positions match TRBD1. CDR1 is MNHEY, CDR2 SMNVEV, per germline (reference sequence). The V gene end was trimmed by 3 bases and the J gene end by 7 bases; junction bases not matched to a gene: 6. The CDR3 loop spans 14 amino acids. The CDR3: CASSFWTGEGGYTF. CDR3 sequence (DNA): TGTGCCAGCAGTTTTTGGACAGGGGAGGGTGGCTACACCTTC.

This clone has just a few counts. The chain has TRBV7-8 and TRBJ2-1; D gene uncertain. V was trimmed by 4 bases and J by 5 bases, leaving 9 bases between them. The CDR3 totals 13 residues. The germline CDR1 and CDR2 sequences are SGHVS and FQNEAQ. In DNA form, the CDR3 reads TGTGCCAGCAGCTCCGAGACAAACAATGAGCAGTTCTTC. Translating it yields CASSSETNNEQFF.

This clone was seen a few times. CDR3 residues: CSVQKLGDTEAFF. The CDR3 DNA reads as TGCAGCGTCCAAAAATTAGGGGACACTGAAGCTTTCTTT. The gene calls are TRBV29-1 and TRBJ1-1; a possible D gene is TRBD1 (5 bases). Germline V gene data show CDR1 as SQVTM and CDR2 as ANQGSEA. CDR3 length: 13 residues. Trimming removed 6 bases from V and 3 bases from J, with 14 bases in between.

This clone came up a few times. The chain uses TRBV29-1 and TRBJ1-2, with unresolved D. Germline V lookup: CDR1 SQVTM, CDR2 ANQGSEA. V was pared by 3 bases and J by 4 bases, with 15 bases between. The CDR3 covers 14 residues. CDR3 in amino acids: CSVDVGGRAYGYTF. The CDR3 coding sequence is TGCAGCGTTGATGTTGGTGGGCGGGCCTATGGCTACACCTTC. Complete variable domain (other parts from reference TRBV29-1 and TRBJ1-2): SAVISQKPSRDICQRGTSLTIQCQVDSQVTMMFWYRQQPGQSLTLIATANQGSEATYESGFVIDKFPISRPNLTFSTLTVSNMSPEDSSIYLCSVDVGGRAYGYTFGSGTRLTVV.

The rearrangement uses TRBV7-9 and TRBJ1-2; no clear D gene. There are 12 residues in the CDR3. CDR1 and CDR2 from the germline V gene are SEHNR and FQNEAQ (reference sequence). Between the trimmed V and J ends, which lost 5 bases and 8 bases, there was a span of 12 bases. This chain's CDR3 is CASSPRVGGYTF. The CDR3 nucleotides read TGTGCCAGCAGCCCCCGGGTGGGAGGCTACACCTTC.

The chain uses TRBV6-5 and TRBJ1-2; perhaps TRBD1 as D (5 bases). V dropped 6 bases and J dropped 4 bases, with 15 bases sitting between them. The CDR3 consists of 14 residues. Germline CDR1 and CDR2: MNHEY and SVGAGI. CDR3 DNA: TGTGCCAGCAGGGACTCGGGACGGAGCTATGGCTACACCTTC. It codes for CASRDSGRSYGYTF.

This clone was counted only a few times. The chain couples TRBV5-4 to TRBJ2-3, with D hard to call. Trimming shortened V by 1 base and J by 1 base, and 7 bases separated the two germline ends. Germline V gene lookup returns CDR1 SGHNT and CDR2 YYREEE (reference sequence). CDR3 length: 14 amino acids. In DNA form, the CDR3 reads TGTGCCAGCAGCTTGCCCCTCGGCACAGATACGCAGTATTTT. It yields the protein CASSLPLGTDTQYF.

This clone was seen a handful of times. Here the CDR3 DNA reads TGTGCCAGCAGCCGGGACACAGCAGATCAGCCCCAGCATTTT. Translated, it gives CASSRDTADQPQHF. V and J are TRBV2 and TRBJ1-5; tentative D call: TRBD1 (6 bases). Trimming pared 6 bases from V and 5 bases from J, leaving 14 bases between. CDR1 is SNHLY, CDR2 FYNNEI, per germline. CDR3 size: 14 residues. Using reference TRBV2 and TRBJ1-5 for the parts outside the CDR3, the full variable domain is EPEVTQTPSHQVTQMGQEVILRCVPISNHLYFYWYRQILGQKVEFLVSFYNNEISEKSEIFDDQFSVERPDGSNFTLKIRSTKLEDSAMYFCASSRDTADQPQHFGDGTRLSIL.

The V and J genes are TRBV19 and TRBJ1-5; D is unresolved. Germline V lookup: CDR1 LNHDA, CDR2 SQIVND (reference sequence). The CDR3 is 12 amino acids. V lost 3 bases and J lost 6, with 6 bases in between. DNA of the CDR3: TGTGCCAGTAGTATCCCGGGTCAGCCCCAGCATTTT. Protein product: CASSIPGQPQHF. Combining the CDR3 with reference TRBV19 and TRBJ1-5 gives the whole variable domain DGGITQSPKYLFRKEGQNVTLSCEQNLNHDAMYWYRQDPGQGLRLIYYSQIVNDFQKGDIAEGYSVSREKKESFPLTVTSAQKNPTAFYLCASSIPGQPQHFGDGTRLSIL.

This clone has a handful of counts. The V call is TRBV5-6, the J call TRBJ1-4, with 7 nucleotides matching TRBD1. The CDR3 runs 14 residues. J lost 7 bases, V lost 4 bases, and 7 bases had no gene match. Germline assignment: CDR1 SGHDT and CDR2 YYEEEE. CDR3 coding DNA: TGTGCCAGCAGCAGCACCCGGGACAGTGAAAAACTGTTTTTT. Translation: CASSSTRDSEKLFF.

A few counts support this clone. V and J are TRBV7-8 and TRBJ2-1; TRBD1 aligns across 8 bases. Looked up from germline, CDR1 is SGHVS and CDR2 is FQNEAQ. The CDR3 extends over 16 amino acids. J gave up 7 bases and V 3 bases, and 11 bases lay outside the gene matches. CDR3 in DNA: TGTGCCAGCAGCTTTGCAGGGGGCCAGGCATTTAATGAGCAGTTCTTC. As protein: CASSFAGGQAFNEQFF.